The 26 T cell receptor beta chains listed next were all sequenced from one sample in a study of blood T cells in healthy people across ages. PCR was performed a second time for roughly 7 to 12 cycles using a sample-barcoded 5' primer and a J-beta primer mix. TCRdb re-derived calls from the 5' RACE reads in MiXCR, one entry per CDR3 protein. The table has 500,000 to 550,000 distinct CDR3 sequences, less than 25% seen once. This sample also belongs to another study, concerning T cells of mothers and their children.

The sample consisted of blood. The receptors were gathered from a boy aged 10-17 years in good health.

This chain uses TRBV29-1 with TRBJ1-1; TRBD1 is a possible D gene (5 bases). With 2 bases removed from V and 4 bases from J, the gap between germline ends came to 8 bases. Per germline, CDR1 SQVTM and CDR2 ANQGSEA. The length of the CDR3 is 12 residues. Here the CDR3 reads CSVERGVTEAFF. The CDR3, as DNA: TGCAGCGTTGAAAGGGGAGTCACTGAAGCTTTCTTT.

This clonotype was counted ten times or more. V and J are TRBV6-5 and TRBJ1-2; D is uncertain. V was shortened by 2 bases and J by 1 base, with 8 bases between the two germline ends. Germline loops: CDR1 MNHEY, CDR2 SVGAGI. This CDR3 contains 14 residues. CDR3 amino acids: CASSYVGSNYGYTF. The CDR3 DNA sequence: TGTGCCAGCAGTTACGTTGGGAGTAACTATGGCTACACCTTC.

This clonotype was recorded many times. V usage is TRBV4-1 and J usage is TRBJ2-2; 9 bases are shared with TRBD1. CDR1 is MGHRA, CDR2 YSYEKL, per germline. The CDR3 length is 16 residues. With 3 bases clipped from V and 2 bases from J, the junction kept 4 bases outside the gene matches. CDR3 residues: CASSQGTGLNTGELFF. In nucleotides, the CDR3 is TGCGCCAGCAGCCAGGGGACAGGGCTTAACACCGGGGAGCTGTTTTTT.

The rearrangement links TRBV13 to TRBJ2-3; 9 bases fit TRBD2. Looked up from germline, CDR1 is PRHDT and CDR2 is FYEKMQ (reference sequence). V gave up 8 bases and J gave up 2 bases; unmatched junction bases: 11. This CDR3 is 16 amino acids long. The CDR3 sequence is CASGEGLAGNTDTQYF. The CDR3 region has the DNA TGTGCCAGCGGCGAAGGGCTAGCGGGGAACACAGATACGCAGTATTTT.

J is TRBJ2-1 and V is TRBV29-1; D may be TRBD2 (5 bases). Trimming left V 6 bases short and J 4 bases short, with 10 bases between. The CDR3 has 12 amino acids. In germline, CDR1 is SQVTM, CDR2 ANQGSEA. The CDR3 DNA follows: TGCAGCGTCCGGGGTGCTTACAATGAGCAGTTCTTC. Its translation: CSVRGAYNEQFF.

This clonotype came up a few times. This chain links TRBV11-2 with TRBJ2-2; the D gene is possibly TRBD1 (5 bases). Germline CDR1 and CDR2: SGHAT and FQNNGV. The CDR3 has 14 amino acids. Trimming removed 4 bases from V and 5 bases from J, with 11 bases in between. The CDR3 loop reads CASSWAGITGELFF. The CDR3 DNA follows: TGTGCCAGCAGCTGGGCAGGGATTACCGGGGAGCTGTTTTTT.

The rearrangement links TRBV7-6 to TRBJ2-7; TRBD2 aligns across 8 bases. Germline CDR1 is SGHVS and CDR2 is FNYEAQ. The J segment lost 3 bases and the V segment lost 3 bases, leaving 1 base of the junction unmatched. This CDR3 is built from 13 residues. For the CDR3, the DNA is TGTGCCAGCAGCTTTAGCGGGGACTACGAGCAGTACTTC. Encoded protein: CASSFSGDYEQYF. Looking up the rest from reference TRBV7-6 and TRBJ2-7 gives the full variable domain: GAGVSQSPRYKVTKRGQDVALRCDPISGHVSLYWYRQALGQGPEFLTYFNYEAQQDKSGLPNDRFSAERPEGSISTLTIQRTEQRDSAMYRCASSFSGDYEQYFGPGTRLTVT.

The sample holds a few counts of this clonotype. The chain recombines TRBV5-1 with TRBJ2-5, with 8 bases that match TRBD1. The end of the DNA aligns better with TRBJ2-1, so the J call may be wrong. The CDR3 is made up of 14 amino acids. From germline, CDR1 is SGHRS and CDR2 YFSETQ. The CDR3 DNA reads as TGCGCCAGCAGCTTGGTCGGACAGGGTGATGAGCAGTTCTTC. Translated, it gives CASSLVGQGDEQFF.

This clonotype has only a few counts. The rearrangement links TRBV5-1 to TRBJ2-5; 14 bases align to TRBD2. The CDR3 loop spans 16 amino acids. CDR1 is SGHRS, CDR2 YFSETQ, per germline. The J segment lost 2 bases and the V segment lost 3 bases, leaving 3 bases of the junction unmatched. The CDR3 DNA follows: TGCGCCAGCAGCTGGGGACTAGCGGGGGAGCAAGAGACCCAGTACTTC. Translating gives CASSWGLAGEQETQYF.

This chain uses TRBV28 with TRBJ1-2; perhaps TRBD1 as D (6 bases). V dropped 3 bases and J dropped 3 bases, with 11 bases sitting between them. The CDR3 totals 14 residues. The germline gives CDR1 MDHEN, CDR2 SYDVKM. CDR3 sequence (DNA): TGTGCCAGCAGTTTTTCGGGGGCCGACTATGGCTACACCTTC. As protein: CASSFSGADYGYTF.

CDR3 DNA sequence: TGCAGCGTTGAAACTACAGGCCCATTCGGAGATGGAGCCAAAAACATTCAGTACTTC. Protein sequence: CSVETTGPFGDGAKNIQYF. The chain is built from TRBV29-1 and TRBJ2-4; perhaps TRBD1 as D (5 bases). The germline V gene has CDR1 SQVTM and CDR2 ANQGSEA. The V gene lost 2 bases and the J gene lost 0 bases, with 23 bases spanning the gap. This CDR3 comprises 19 residues.

In this sample, this clonotype turned up once. The chain carries TRBV20-1 and TRBJ2-1; TRBD2 aligns across 8 bases. The assigned J gene may be wrong: the sequence end matches TRBJ2-7 better. The CDR3 extends over 14 amino acids. CDR1 and CDR2 (germline): DFQATT, SNEGSKA (reference sequence). This chain's CDR3 is CSVLRGVSSYEQYF. For the CDR3, the DNA is TGCAGTGTGTTGCGGGGGGTTAGCTCCTACGAGCAGTACTTC.

The rearrangement uses TRBV7-9 and TRBJ1-1; D is perhaps TRBD1 (5 bases). Germline CDR1 SEHNR, CDR2 FQNEAQ (reference sequence). Trimming took off 2 bases at V and 3 bases at J, with 7 bases between the two ends. This CDR3 spans 13 amino acids. The CDR3 here is CASSLWGDTEAFF. The CDR3 DNA reads as TGTGCCAGCAGCTTATGGGGGGACACTGAAGCTTTCTTT.

CDR3 sequence (DNA): TGTGCCGGACCCGGGGAAGCCTACGAGCAGTACTTC. This translates into CAGPGEAYEQYF. J is TRBJ2-5 and V is TRBV14; TRBD2 might be the D (5 bases). The last part of the DNA fits TRBJ2-7 better; the J call may be wrong. The CDR3 has 12 residues. Germline-derived CDR1 and CDR2 are SGHDN and FVKESK.

This clonotype was seen a handful of times. The CDR3 coding sequence is TGCAGCGTAGGGACAGGGCATTCCTACGAGCAGTACTTC. Its translation is CSVGTGHSYEQYF. The gene calls are TRBV29-1 and TRBJ2-5, with TRBD1 matching 9 bases. The end of the DNA is better explained by TRBJ2-7, so the J call may be wrong. Germline V CDR1 and CDR2: SQVTM, ANQGSEA. The CDR3 has 13 residues.

V usage is TRBV4-3 and J usage is TRBJ1-1, with D uncertain. CDR3 length equals 17 residues. CDR1 is LGHNA, CDR2 YSLEER, per germline. V lost 0 bases and J 4 bases, leaving 18 bases between the germline ends. The CDR3 bases are TGCGCCAGCAGCCAAGATCCGGTGCCGGGATTGGGCACTGAAGCTTTCTTT. Protein sequence: CASSQDPVPGLGTEAFF.

This clonotype was seen only a few times. This rearrangement joins TRBV29-1 to TRBJ1-4; D unclear. V lost 5 bases, J lost 3 bases, and 10 bases lay in between. Germline V CDR1 and CDR2: SQVTM, ANQGSEA. There are 13 residues in the CDR3. CDR3 loop: CSVYLSANEKLFF. DNA of the CDR3: TGCAGCGTTTACCTTTCGGCTAATGAAAAACTGTTTTTT. Full variable domain (outside the CDR3, taken from reference TRBV29-1 and TRBJ1-4): SAVISQKPSRDICQRGTSLTIQCQVDSQVTMMFWYRQQPGQSLTLIATANQGSEATYESGFVIDKFPISRPNLTFSTLTVSNMSPEDSSIYLCSVYLSANEKLFFGSGTQLSVL.

This chain links TRBV30 with TRBJ2-4; 10 bases fit TRBD1. The V gene end was trimmed by 5 bases and the J gene end by 3 bases; junction bases not matched to a gene: 4. The CDR3 is 14 amino acids. Germline CDR1 GTSNPN, CDR2 SVGIG (reference sequence). The CDR3 DNA is TGTGCCTGGGACAGGGGGCGCAGCAAAAACATTCAGTACTTC. It yields the protein CAWDRGRSKNIQYF.

Only one count was recorded for this clonotype. V and J are TRBV11-2 and TRBJ2-3; TRBD2 matches 7 bases. The CDR3 consists of 14 residues. Germline V gene lookup returns CDR1 SGHAT and CDR2 FQNNGV. V was pared by 5 bases and J by 4 bases, with 6 bases of the junction left unmatched. The CDR3 sequence is CASSQGRGADTQYF. The CDR3 DNA sequence: TGTGCCAGCAGCCAAGGCCGGGGGGCAGATACGCAGTATTTT.

This clonotype was recorded a few times. The chain is built from TRBV14 and TRBJ1-6; D call uncertain. V was trimmed by 2 bases and J by 1 base, leaving 12 bases between them. CDR3 length: 17 amino acids. Germline assignment: CDR1 SGHDN and CDR2 FVKESK. In DNA form, the CDR3 reads TGTGCCAGCAGCCAATACCCTCCGACTTCCTATAATTCACCCCTCCACTTT. Encoded protein: CASSQYPPTSYNSPLHF.

This clonotype has only a few counts. J is TRBJ2-1 and V is TRBV5-6; 9 bases match TRBD1. The J call may be mistaken, given a closer DNA end match to TRBJ2-5. CDR3 length equals 16 residues. Germline CDR1 and CDR2: SGHDT and YYEEEE. This CDR3 is CASSLTGTGTQETQYF. For the CDR3, the DNA is TGTGCCAGCAGCTTGACCGGGACAGGGACCCAAGAGACCCAGTACTTC.

V and J are TRBV5-1 and TRBJ2-5, with 7 nucleotides matching TRBD1. V was pared by 3 bases and J by 2 bases, with 4 bases of the junction left unmatched. CDR3 length: 14 amino acids. From germline, CDR1 is SGHRS and CDR2 YFSETQ. Written as DNA, the CDR3 is TGCGCCAGCAGCTCCCAGGGACAGCAAGAGACCCAGTACTTC. Residues: CASSSQGQQETQYF.

The chain uses TRBV7-6 and TRBJ1-1; D is unclear. There are 13 residues in the CDR3. The germline gives CDR1 SGHVS, CDR2 FNYEAQ. Trimming pared 6 bases from V and 4 bases from J, leaving 12 bases between. The CDR3 protein is CASRLVELTEAFF. CDR3 coding DNA: TGTGCCAGCAGGTTGGTGGAACTCACTGAAGCTTTCTTT.

The chain uses TRBV24-1 and TRBJ2-1; 7 nucleotides align to TRBD1. This CDR3 comprises 13 residues. The V segment lost 1 base and the J segment 10 bases; nucleotides outside the gene matches: 3. The V gene's germline CDR1 is KGHDR and CDR2 SFDVKD. The CDR3 here is CATSDFLGGEQFF. The DNA of the CDR3 is TGTGCCACCAGTGATTTTTTAGGGGGCGAGCAGTTCTTC.

This clonotype was observed at least ten times. The J gene is TRBJ2-5, the V gene TRBV29-1; TRBD1 matches at 9 bases. The germline V gene encodes CDR1 SQVTM and CDR2 ANQGSEA. After removal of 4 bases from V and 5 bases from J, the junction contained 5 bases not matched to a gene. There are 13 residues in the CDR3. The CDR3 reads CSVVDRGGETQYF. CDR3 DNA: TGCAGCGTTGTGGACAGGGGTGGGGAGACCCAGTACTTC.

This chain connects TRBV28 to TRBJ1-1, with D maybe TRBD1 (5 bases). The length of the CDR3 is 18 residues. Germline CDR1 is MDHEN and CDR2 is SYDVKM. Between the trimmed V and J ends, which lost 3 bases and 3 bases, there was a span of 23 bases. The CDR3 region is CASSFLLTLRGSDTEAFF. DNA for the CDR3: TGTGCCAGCAGTTTTTTGCTGACCCTGAGGGGTAGTGACACTGAAGCTTTCTTT.